This T cell receptor beta chain was profiled in a study of a mutant IDH1 vaccine in newly diagnosed glioma. On the study more broadly: There were eight vaccinations for patients, given in weeks 1, 3, 5, 7, 11, 15, 19 and 23. Commencement of vaccination occurred 4-6 weeks following radiotherapy alone, or concurrently with temozolomide cycles.

Comments on this clone: The antigen is unknown.

Repertoires were generated with immunoSEQ multiplex PCR, while TCRdb's copy carries only in-frame clones and drops some. This table has 35,000 to 45,000 clones, about four fifths appearing once. This sample's time point: week 5, during vaccination. All doses held 300 ug of mutant IDH1 20-mer peptide, with topical imiquimod. V was pared by 2 bases and J by 2 bases, with 13 bases between. This CDR3 has 15 residues. Germline V gene lookup returns CDR1 MNHEY and CDR2 SVGAGI. This specimen was PBMCs, taken from a glioma patient whose treatment included an IDH1 peptide vaccine. The chain carries TRBV6-5 and TRBJ2-7, with a possible D match to TRBD2 (6 bases). The receptor was derived from a man in his fifties or sixties with glioma. CDR3 protein: CASSYQFTGAYEQYF. The CDR3 nucleotides read TGTGCCAGCAGTTACCAGTTTACGGGAGCCTACGAGCAGTACTTC.